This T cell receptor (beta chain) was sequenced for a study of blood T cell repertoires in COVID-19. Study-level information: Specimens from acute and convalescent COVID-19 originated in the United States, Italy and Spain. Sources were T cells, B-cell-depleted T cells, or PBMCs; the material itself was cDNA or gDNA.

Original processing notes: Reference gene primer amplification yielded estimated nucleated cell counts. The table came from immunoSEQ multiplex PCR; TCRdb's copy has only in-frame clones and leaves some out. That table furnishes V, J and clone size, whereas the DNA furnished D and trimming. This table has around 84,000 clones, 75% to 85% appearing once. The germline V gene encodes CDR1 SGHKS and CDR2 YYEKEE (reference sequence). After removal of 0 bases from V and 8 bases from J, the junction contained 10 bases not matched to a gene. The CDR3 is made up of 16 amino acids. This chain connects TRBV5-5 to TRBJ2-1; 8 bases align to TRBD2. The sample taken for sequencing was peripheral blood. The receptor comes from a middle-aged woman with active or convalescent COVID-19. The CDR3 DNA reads TGTGCCAGCAGCTTGGTCGGACGGGGGGGCTTAGATGAGCAGTTCTTC. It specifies CASSLVGRGGLDEQFF.